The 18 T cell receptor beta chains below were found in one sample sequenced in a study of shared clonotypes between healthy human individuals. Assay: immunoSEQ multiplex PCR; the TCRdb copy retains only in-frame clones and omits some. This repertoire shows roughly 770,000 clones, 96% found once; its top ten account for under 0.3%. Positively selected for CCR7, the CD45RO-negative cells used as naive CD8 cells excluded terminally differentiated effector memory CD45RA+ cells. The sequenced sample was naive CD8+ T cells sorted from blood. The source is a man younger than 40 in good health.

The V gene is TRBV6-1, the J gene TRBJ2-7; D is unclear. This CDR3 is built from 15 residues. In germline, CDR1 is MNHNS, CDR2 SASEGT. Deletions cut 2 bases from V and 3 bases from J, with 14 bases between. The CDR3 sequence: CASSELDLGGYEQYF. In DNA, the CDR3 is TGTGCCAGCAGTGAACTCGACTTAGGCGGCTACGAGCAGTACTTC.

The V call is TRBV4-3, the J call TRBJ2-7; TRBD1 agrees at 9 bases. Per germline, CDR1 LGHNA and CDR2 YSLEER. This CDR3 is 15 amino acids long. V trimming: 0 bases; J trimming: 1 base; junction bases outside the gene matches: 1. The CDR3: CASSQEGQGSYEQYF. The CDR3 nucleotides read TGCGCCAGCAGCCAAGAGGGACAGGGTTCCTACGAGCAGTACTTC.

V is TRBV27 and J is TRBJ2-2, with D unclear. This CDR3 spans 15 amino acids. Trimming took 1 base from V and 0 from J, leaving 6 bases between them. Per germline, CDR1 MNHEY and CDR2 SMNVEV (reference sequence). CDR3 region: CASSLFPANTGELFF. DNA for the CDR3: TGTGCCAGCAGTTTATTTCCAGCGAACACCGGGGAGCTGTTTTTT.

CDR3 sequence reads: CASILQGARQPQHF. The CDR3 DNA is TGTGCCAGCATCCTACAGGGGGCTAGGCAGCCCCAGCATTTT. The chain links TRBV28 to TRBJ1-5; 9 bases are shared with TRBD1. Germline V gene data show CDR1 as MDHEN and CDR2 as SYDVKM. With 7 bases clipped from V and 7 bases from J, the junction kept 8 bases outside the gene matches. The CDR3 runs to 14 residues.

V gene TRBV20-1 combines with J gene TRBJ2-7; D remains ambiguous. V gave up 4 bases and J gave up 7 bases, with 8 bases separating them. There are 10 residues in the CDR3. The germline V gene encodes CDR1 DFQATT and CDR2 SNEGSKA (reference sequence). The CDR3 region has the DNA TGCAGTGCTACCCTGGGGGAGCAGTACTTC. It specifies CSATLGEQYF.

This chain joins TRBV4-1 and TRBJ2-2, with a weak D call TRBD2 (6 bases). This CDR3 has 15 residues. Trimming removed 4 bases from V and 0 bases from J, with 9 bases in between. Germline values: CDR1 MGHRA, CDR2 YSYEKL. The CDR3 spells CASSREASNTGELFF. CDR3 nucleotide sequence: TGCGCCAGCAGCCGGGAGGCCTCGAACACCGGGGAGCTGTTTTTT.

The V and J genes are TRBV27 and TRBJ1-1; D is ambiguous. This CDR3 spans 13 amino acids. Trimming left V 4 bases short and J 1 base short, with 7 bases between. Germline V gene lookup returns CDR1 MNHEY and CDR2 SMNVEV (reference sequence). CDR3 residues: CASSSLENTEAFF. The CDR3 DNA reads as TGTGCCAGCAGTTCACTGGAGAACACTGAAGCTTTCTTT.

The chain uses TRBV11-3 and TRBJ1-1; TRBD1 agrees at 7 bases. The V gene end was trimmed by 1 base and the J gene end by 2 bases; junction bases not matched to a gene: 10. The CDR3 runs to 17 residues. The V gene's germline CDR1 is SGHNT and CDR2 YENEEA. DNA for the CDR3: TGTGCCAGCAGCTTAGGGGGCATCGGGACAGTTAACACTGAAGCTTTCTTT. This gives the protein CASSLGGIGTVNTEAFF.

CDR3 in amino acids: CASSSTGDPYF. In nucleotides, the CDR3 is TGTGCCAGCAGCTCGACCGGGGACCCTTACTTC. The J gene is TRBJ2-5, the V gene TRBV7-2; D tentatively reads TRBD1 or TRBD2 (5 bases each). Per germline, CDR1 SGHTA and CDR2 FQGNSA. The CDR3 covers 11 residues. The germline V and J ends were trimmed by 4 bases and 14 bases, with 14 bases remaining between them.

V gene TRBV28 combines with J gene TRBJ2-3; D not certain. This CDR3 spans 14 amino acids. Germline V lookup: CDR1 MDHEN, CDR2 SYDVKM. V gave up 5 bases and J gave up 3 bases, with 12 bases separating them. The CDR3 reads CASSPRTKTDTQYF. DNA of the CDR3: TGTGCCAGCAGTCCAAGGACCAAGACAGATACGCAGTATTTT.

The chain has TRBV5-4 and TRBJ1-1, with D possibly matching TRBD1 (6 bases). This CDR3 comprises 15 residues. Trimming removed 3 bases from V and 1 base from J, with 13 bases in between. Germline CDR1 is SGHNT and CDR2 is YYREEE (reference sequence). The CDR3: CASSSGPGENTEAFF. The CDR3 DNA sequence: TGTGCCAGCAGCTCGGGGCCAGGGGAGAACACTGAAGCTTTCTTT.

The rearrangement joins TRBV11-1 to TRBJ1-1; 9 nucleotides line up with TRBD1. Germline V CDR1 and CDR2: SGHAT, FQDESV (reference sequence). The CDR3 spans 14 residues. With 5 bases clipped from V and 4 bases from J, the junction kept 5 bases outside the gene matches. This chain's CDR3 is CASSVGTGSTEAFF. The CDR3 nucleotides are TGTGCCAGCAGCGTAGGGACAGGGTCCACTGAAGCTTTCTTT.

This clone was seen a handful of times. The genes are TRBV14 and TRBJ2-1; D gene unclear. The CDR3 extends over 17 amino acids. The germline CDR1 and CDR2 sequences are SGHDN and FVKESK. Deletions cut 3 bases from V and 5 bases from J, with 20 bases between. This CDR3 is CASSHDLRSAADNEQFF. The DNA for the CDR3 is TGTGCCAGCAGCCACGACCTTAGATCCGCCGCCGACAATGAGCAGTTCTTC.

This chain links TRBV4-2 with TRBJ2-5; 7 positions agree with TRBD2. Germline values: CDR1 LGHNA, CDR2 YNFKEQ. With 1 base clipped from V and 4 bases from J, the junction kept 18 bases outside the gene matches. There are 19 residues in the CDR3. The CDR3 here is CASSQGGGLWRELLETQYF. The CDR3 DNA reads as TGTGCCAGCAGCCAAGGAGGCGGTTTGTGGCGGGAGCTTTTAGAGACCCAGTACTTC.

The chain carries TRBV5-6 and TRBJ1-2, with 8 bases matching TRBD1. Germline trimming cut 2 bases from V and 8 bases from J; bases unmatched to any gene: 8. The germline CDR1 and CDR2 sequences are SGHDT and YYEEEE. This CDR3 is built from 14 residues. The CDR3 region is CASSLARQGWGYTF. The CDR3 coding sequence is TGTGCCAGCAGCTTAGCCCGACAGGGGTGGGGCTACACCTTC.

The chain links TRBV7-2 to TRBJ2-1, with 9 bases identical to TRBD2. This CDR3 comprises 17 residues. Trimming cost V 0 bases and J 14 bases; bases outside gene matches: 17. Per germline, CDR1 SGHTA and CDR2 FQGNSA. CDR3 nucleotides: TGTGCCAGCAGCTTAGCGGTCAGGACTAGCGACAATCACGAGGAGTTCTTC. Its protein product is CASSLAVRTSDNHEEFF.

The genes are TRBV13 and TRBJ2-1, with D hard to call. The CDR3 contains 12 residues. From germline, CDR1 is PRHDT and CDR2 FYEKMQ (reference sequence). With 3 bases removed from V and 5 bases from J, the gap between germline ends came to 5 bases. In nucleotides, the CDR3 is TGTGCCAGCAGCTTGTCCGACAATGAGCAGTTCTTC. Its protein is CASSLSDNEQFF.

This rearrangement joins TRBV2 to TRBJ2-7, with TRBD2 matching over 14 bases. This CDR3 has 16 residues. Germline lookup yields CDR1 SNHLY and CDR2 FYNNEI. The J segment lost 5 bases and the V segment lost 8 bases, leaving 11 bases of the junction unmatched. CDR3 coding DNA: TGTGCCAGCGGGGGACTAGCGGGAGTCTTATACCACGAGCAGTACTTC. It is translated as CASGGLAGVLYHEQYF.